This T cell receptor (beta chain) was identified in a study of identical twins. Study-wide points: With beta out-of-frame sequences, excess sharing by twins was weaker.

On this clonotype: The target antigen is unknown.

TCRdb independently ran MiXCR on the 5' RACE reads; one entry per CDR3 protein. The data show fewer than 250,000 distinct CDR3 sequences, approximately 15% seen once. V gave up 0 bases and J gave up 7 bases; unmatched junction bases: 6. Germline values: CDR1 LGHNA, CDR2 YSLEER. There are 15 residues in the CDR3. This same sample was also part of a study on T cells expressing NK-cell markers. That paper notes: Most of the eight sequenced donors tested HCMV-seropositive; one tested seronegative. For several experiments, T cell sorting was restricted to the alpha-beta TCR population by means of an anti-gamma-delta TCR antibody. Topping the CD3+CD56-NKG2C+ fraction as well were these clonotypes, in a few donors.

This clonotype originated in a woman between 18 and 30 years old in good health. What was sequenced was CD8+ T cells sorted from blood. V gene TRBV4-3 combines with J gene TRBJ2-4, with 7 bases lining up with TRBD1. The CDR3 nucleotides are TGCGCCAGCAGCCAAGATCAGGGACAGTGGAACATTCAGTACTTC. This codes for CASSQDQGQWNIQYF.